This TCR beta chain was retrieved from a study of identifying expanded T cells in peripheral blood (dated by TCRdb to about 2019). About the investigation overall: Technical replicates were generated by sequencing separate aliquots of the same genomic DNA pool, and four replicates were compared pairwise.

No immune events, such as infections, were documented for the healthy donors during the collection period. To calibrate time-dependent variance in a beta-binomial model of T-cell clone differential abundance, blood repertoires from healthy donors were used as a training cohort. The training cohort comprised ten or so healthy donors, 3 female and 7 male. On average the donors were 43 years old, and their ages spanned roughly 29 to 64 years. Whole blood, obtained from a commercial supplier, was collected from each healthy donor at three time points spaced approximately two weeks apart. For immunosequencing, genomic DNA was extracted from whole blood that had not been sorted. Study-wide conclusions, independent of this receptor: The authors expected that biological variance in healthy repertoires might rise further over much longer intervals, such as months to years. Across all healthy-donor time intervals, the beta-binomial model significantly cut both the number of clones called differentially abundant and the false-positive rate. Between technical replicates the binomial model flagged roughly 1.1 differentially abundant clones, whereas over about 2 weeks the binomial model flagged about 15 and over about four weeks around 19. Variance in clone template counts between roughly 2-week samples significantly increased with total template count across all healthy donors.

The immunoSEQ Assay, which uses bias-controlled multiplex PCR amplification of genomic DNA, was used to profile TCRbeta CDR3 regions. Regarding the original processing steps: The absolute abundance of each unique TCRbeta CDR3 region was quantified after sequences were collapsed and filtered. Differential abundance was assessed using a binomial (Fisher-equivalent) model and a beta-binomial model in which time-dependent variance fitted from healthy donors was added. Clones with fewer than 5 combined templates were excluded, and clones with Benjamini-Hochberg FDR below 0.01 were called differentially abundant. Using the form v = (b*log(k)+a)^2, the beta-binomial variance was modeled as a function of the total template count across the two samples. The immuneACCESS repertoire file appears here via TCRdb, limited to in-frame rearrangements. These files lack a portion of the clones; in checked studies, under half of the deficit traces to unresolved V genes, and the cause of the others is not known. From that table come the V and J calls and clone size; the DNA was used to work out D and trimming. This sample comprises approximately 59,000 clones, around nine tenths of them detected only once. The top ten constitute about 3.8% of the sample.

V is reduced by 8 bases and J by 5 bases, leaving a spacing of 15 bases between them. The germline V gene yields ENHRY for CDR1 and SYGVKD for CDR2. From the cysteine through the phenylalanine, the CDR3 covers 14 amino acids. Only CDR3 DNA is held: 42 bases, read in frame from base 1. Remarks on this clone: The target of this receptor is not known. Per-nucleotide qualities are absent, and no much larger clonotype sits a single base away.

Sequencing was done on a sample of blood. This TCR was recovered from a person aged 18-70 years in good health. The chain uses TRBV10-3 and TRBJ2-2; the D gene is perhaps TRBD2, on 6 matching bases. The DNA sequence is as follows: TGTGCCATCTCGACGGGAGTGGTAACCGGGGAGCTGTTTTTT. It codes for CAISTGVVTGELFF.